These 5 T cell receptor beta chains were all obtained from the same sample, sequenced in a study of Ad26.COV2.S vaccination and SARS-CoV-2 variants. Treatment: roughly 18 received Ad26.COV2.S at low or high dose, single or two shots; a few received placebo; per-sample allocation not given. Sampling was done on day 63 after the first vaccine or placebo injection. The data were produced by immunoSEQ multiplex PCR, yet TCRdb's version contains in-frame clones alone and is incomplete. Of 450,000 to 550,000 clones in the sample, nearly 90% were seen once. Material: peripheral blood, obtained in a trial of Ad26.COV2.S vaccine versus placebo. These receptor sequences come from a person between 18 and 65 years old who received the Ad26.COV2.S COVID-19 vaccine or a placebo.

The J gene is TRBJ2-7, the V gene TRBV18; 8 nucleotides align to TRBD2. Germline V gene data show CDR1 as KGHSH and CDR2 as LQKENI. There are 15 residues in the CDR3. V gave up 4 bases and J gave up 2 bases; unmatched junction bases: 7. CDR3 sequence: CASSRRTSIPYEQYF. The CDR3 nucleotides are TGTGCCAGCTCACGTCGGACTAGCATTCCCTACGAGCAGTACTTC.

The chain links TRBV5-4 to TRBJ1-1; maybe TRBD1 (5 bases). This CDR3 is 13 amino acids long. The germline CDR1 and CDR2 sequences are SGHNT and YYREEE (reference sequence). V was pared by 10 bases and J by 0 bases, with 13 bases between. The CDR3 protein is CAVTRGLNTEAFF. The DNA of the CDR3 is TGTGCCGTTACGCGGGGGTTGAACACTGAAGCTTTCTTT.

The chain couples TRBV19 to TRBJ2-1; D is unclear. Germline V CDR1 and CDR2: LNHDA, SQIVND (reference sequence). V lost 4 bases and J lost 8, with 12 bases in between. The CDR3 runs to 13 residues. The CDR3 loop is CASSTAVRDEQFF. CDR3 DNA: TGTGCCAGTAGTACGGCCGTTCGGGATGAGCAGTTCTTC.

The chain's CDR3 is CASSQAGRRGGRREKLFF. The DNA of the CDR3 is TGTGCCAGCAGCCAAGCCGGGAGGAGGGGCGGGCGGCGCGAAAAACTGTTTTTT. The chain carries TRBV3-1 (or the pseudogene TRBV3-2) and TRBJ1-4; tentative D call: TRBD1 (5 bases). Trimming left V 1 base short and J 8 bases short, with 23 bases between. Per the germline V gene, CDR1 is LGHDT and CDR2 is YNNKEL (reference sequence). This CDR3 is 18 amino acids long.

The rearrangement joins TRBV23-1 to TRBJ2-2; no clear D gene. TRBV23-1 is annotated as an ORF whose role is uncertain. V lost 0 bases to trimming and J lost 4 bases, with 24 bases between them. This CDR3 contains 20 residues. This CDR3 is CASSQSPSQVILDRTGELFF. The CDR3 DNA reads TGCGCCAGCAGTCAATCTCCCTCGCAGGTCATCCTCGACCGCACCGGGGAGCTGTTTTTT.